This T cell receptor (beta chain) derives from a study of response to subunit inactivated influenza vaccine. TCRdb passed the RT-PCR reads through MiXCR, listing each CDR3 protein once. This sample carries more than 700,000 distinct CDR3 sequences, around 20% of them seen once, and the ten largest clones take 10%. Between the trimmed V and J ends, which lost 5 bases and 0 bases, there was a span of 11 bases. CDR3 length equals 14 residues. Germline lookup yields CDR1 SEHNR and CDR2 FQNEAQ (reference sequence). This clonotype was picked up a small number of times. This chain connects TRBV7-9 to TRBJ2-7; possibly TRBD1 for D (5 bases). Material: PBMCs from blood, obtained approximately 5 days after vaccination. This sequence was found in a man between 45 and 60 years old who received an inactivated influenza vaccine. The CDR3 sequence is CASSQTEHSYEQYF. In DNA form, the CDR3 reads TGTGCCAGCAGCCAGACAGAGCACTCCTACGAGCAGTACTTC.